These 6 T cell receptor beta chains originate from one sample sequenced in a study of blood T cell repertoires in COVID-19. Using immunoSEQ multiplex PCR, the repertoire was profiled, and TCRdb retains in-frame clones only, with some absent. The sample yields approximately 170,000 clones, approximately 81% seen once. The material sequenced was peripheral blood. The source is a woman between 70 and 85 years old with COVID-19, enrolled during active disease.

The V gene is TRBV2, the J gene TRBJ1-5; the match to TRBD1 covers 10 bases. V gave up 7 bases and J gave up 4 bases; unmatched junction bases: 7. CDR3 length equals 15 residues. Germline values: CDR1 SNHLY, CDR2 FYNNEI. The DNA for the CDR3 is TGTGCCAGCACCGTCCCGGGACAGGGGAATCAGCCCCAGCATTTT. Translation gives CASTVPGQGNQPQHF. The variable domain in full, with the rest retrieved from reference TRBV2 and TRBJ1-5, is EPEVTQTPSHQVTQMGQEVILRCVPISNHLYFYWYRQILGQKVEFLVSFYNNEISEKSEIFDDQFSVERPDGSNFTLKIRSTKLEDSAMYFCASTVPGQGNQPQHFGDGTRLSIL.

CDR3: CAWSRQYEQYF. Here the CDR3 DNA reads TGTGCCTGGAGTAGACAGTACGAGCAGTACTTC. The genes are TRBV30 and TRBJ2-7; a weak D match, TRBD1 (5 bases). The V end lost 2 bases, the J end lost 4 bases, and 6 bases lay between the germline ends. Germline loops: CDR1 GTSNPN, CDR2 SVGIG (reference sequence). The CDR3 contains 11 residues.

This clone was counted a single time. CDR3 residues: CASSGDYPGRETQYF. Written as DNA, the CDR3 is TGTGCCAGCAGTGGGGACTATCCCGGTCGGGAGACCCAGTACTTC. The genes are TRBV2 and TRBJ2-5; 7 positions match TRBD2. Germline CDR1 SNHLY, CDR2 FYNNEI. This CDR3 is 15 amino acids long. V lost 4 bases, J lost 5 bases, and 10 bases stayed unmatched. The whole variable domain, remainder taken from reference TRBV2 and TRBJ2-5, is EPEVTQTPSHQVTQMGQEVILRCVPISNHLYFYWYRQILGQKVEFLVSFYNNEISEKSEIFDDQFSVERPDGSNFTLKIRSTKLEDSAMYFCASSGDYPGRETQYFGPGTRLLVL.

The V and J genes are TRBV15 and TRBJ1-4, with a possible D match to TRBD1 (6 bases). The germline CDR1 and CDR2 sequences are LNHNV and YYDKDF (reference sequence). Trimming shortened V by 9 bases and J by 4 bases, and 12 bases separated the two germline ends. The CDR3 loop spans 13 amino acids. The CDR3, as DNA: TGTGCCACTGGGGGCCTCAATAATGAAAAACTGTTTTTT. Protein sequence: CATGGLNNEKLFF.

The rearrangement joins TRBV2 to TRBJ2-7; 11 bases are shared with TRBD2. Germline CDR1 reads SNHLY; CDR2 reads FYNNEI. The CDR3 sequence is 14 residues long. The ends lost 4 bases at V and 4 bases at J; junction bases unmatched: 3. The CDR3 DNA sequence: TGTGCCAGCAGTGGAGTAGCGGGGGGGTACGAGCAGTACGTC. Its protein product is CASSGVAGGYEQYV.

V and J are TRBV5-1 and TRBJ2-6, with D perhaps TRBD1 (5 bases). This CDR3 spans 15 amino acids. V lost 3 bases and J lost 0, with 7 bases in between. Per germline, CDR1 SGHRS and CDR2 YFSETQ. CDR3 sequence reads: CASSSTVSGANVLTF. For the CDR3, the DNA is TGCGCCAGCAGCTCGACAGTCTCTGGGGCCAACGTCCTGACTTTC.